Shown below are 31 T cell receptor beta chains from a single sample sequenced in a study of T cell responses to AZD1222 COVID-19 vaccine. The table came from immunoSEQ multiplex PCR; TCRdb's copy has only in-frame clones and leaves some out. This sample carries approximately 200,000 clones, over 85% of them seen once, and the ten largest clones take about 1%. Material: peripheral blood, obtained 28 days after the second AZD1222 dose. These receptors were obtained from an adult who received the AZD1222 COVID-19 vaccine.

The chain has TRBV27 and TRBJ1-4; 8 nucleotides agree with TRBD1. Germline-derived CDR1 and CDR2 are MNHEY and SMNVEV (reference sequence). Germline trimming cut 0 bases from V and 3 bases from J; bases unmatched to any gene: 6. The CDR3 runs to 17 residues. DNA of the CDR3: TGTGCCAGCAGTTTATCGGACAGGGCGGGATCTAATGAAAAACTGTTTTTT. Amino acid sequence: CASSLSDRAGSNEKLFF.

CDR3 residues: CASSLGHGEAFF. The CDR3 DNA is TGTGCCAGCAGCTTAGGACACGGTGAAGCTTTCTTT. V and J are TRBV7-9 and TRBJ1-1; D not certain. Trimming left V 1 base short and J 7 bases short, with 7 bases between. The CDR3 contains 12 residues. Looked up from germline, CDR1 is SEHNR and CDR2 is FQNEAQ (reference sequence). Drawing the rest from reference TRBV7-9 and TRBJ1-1, the complete variable domain is DTGVSQNPRHKITKRGQNVTFRCDPISEHNRLYWYRQTLGQGPEFLTYFQNEAQLEKSRLLSDRFSAERPKGSFSTLEIQRTEQGDSAMYLCASSLGHGEAFFGQGTRLTVV.

The rearrangement joins TRBV5-1 to TRBJ1-1; D is possibly TRBD1 (6 bases). V was trimmed by 1 base and J by 4 bases, leaving 11 bases between them. The CDR3 covers 14 residues. Germline V gene data show CDR1 as SGHRS and CDR2 as YFSETQ. Written as DNA, the CDR3 is TGCGCCAGCAGCTTGATAGGGGGTCCCACTGAAGCTTTCTTT. Amino acid sequence: CASSLIGGPTEAFF.

Details on this clone: Other DNA sequences in the same sample also yield this CDR3. The V and J genes are TRBV28 and TRBJ1-2, with D perhaps TRBD1 (5 bases). This CDR3 contains 12 residues. CDR1 MDHEN and CDR2 SYDVKM come from the germline V gene. V gave up 5 bases and J gave up 8 bases, with 12 bases separating them. CDR3 nucleotides: TGTGCCAGCAGTATCCGGGGCTACGGCTACACCTTC. It translates to CASSIRGYGYTF.

This rearrangement joins TRBV5-1 to TRBJ1-6; TRBD1 agrees at 7 bases. The germline V gene encodes CDR1 SGHRS and CDR2 YFSETQ. This CDR3 region has 16 residues. V was clipped by 7 bases and J by 8 bases; unmatched bases: 15. DNA for the CDR3: TGCGCCAGCCATCACCGGGACAGCCCACGACATTCACCCCTCCACTTT. The encoded protein is CASHHRDSPRHSPLHF.

This rearrangement joins TRBV9 to TRBJ2-3, with 11 bases identical to TRBD2. V lost 3 bases, J lost 3 bases, and 9 bases stayed unmatched. The CDR3 spans 17 residues. The germline gives CDR1 SGDLS, CDR2 YYNGEE. CDR3 amino acids: CASSAGTGTSGTDTQYF. The CDR3 DNA is TGTGCCAGCAGCGCCGGGACCGGGACTAGCGGTACAGATACGCAGTATTTT.

This clone is a singleton in its sample. The chain recombines TRBV5-1 with TRBJ1-2; D perhaps matches TRBD1 (5 bases). V lost 0 bases to trimming and J lost 4 bases, with 13 bases between them. The germline V gene encodes CDR1 SGHRS and CDR2 YFSETQ. The CDR3 sequence is 15 residues long. CDR3 coding DNA: TGCGCCAGCAGCTTGGCCGCAGACAGCGTCTATGGCTACACCTTC. This translates into CASSLAADSVYGYTF.

V is TRBV28 and J is TRBJ1-2, with 7 positions matching TRBD1. Germline assignment: CDR1 MDHEN and CDR2 SYDVKM. This CDR3 is 14 amino acids long. The V and J ends lost 6 bases and 8 bases, in that order; junction bases with no gene match: 12. The CDR3 coding sequence is TGTGCCAGCAGCTTACCGACAGGGACCCTAGGCTACACCTTC. This translates into CASSLPTGTLGYTF.

This rearrangement joins TRBV4-1 to TRBJ1-1; 9 positions agree with TRBD1. Germline V CDR1 and CDR2: MGHRA, YSYEKL. Trimming removed 1 base from V and 1 base from J; junction bases left unmatched: 4. The CDR3 loop spans 16 amino acids. The CDR3 reads CASSQGRQGGNTEAFF. The DNA for the CDR3 is TGCGCCAGCAGCCAAGGGCGACAGGGGGGGAACACTGAAGCTTTCTTT.

The rearrangement links TRBV15 to TRBJ1-2, with TRBD1 matching over 7 bases. Per the germline V gene, CDR1 is LNHNV and CDR2 is YYDKDF (reference sequence). The trim removed 3 bases at V and 4 bases at J, leaving 5 bases unmatched. CDR3 length: 14 residues. The chain's CDR3 is CATSRQGGSYGYTF. CDR3 in DNA: TGTGCCACCAGCAGGCAGGGGGGGAGCTATGGCTACACCTTC.

The chain employs TRBV6-5 and TRBJ1-3; no reliable D call. Trimming shortened V by 5 bases and J by 10 bases, and 15 bases separated the two germline ends. CDR3 length equals 13 residues. Germline loops: CDR1 MNHEY, CDR2 SVGAGI. The CDR3 nucleotides are TGTGCCAGCAGTCCAGACCCGGTATTTACCATATATTTT. Residues: CASSPDPVFTIYF.

In DNA form, the CDR3 reads TGTGCCAGCTCACCAACGGCCACCCCCAATTCACCCCTCCACTTT. Translation gives CASSPTATPNSPLHF. The rearrangement links TRBV18 to TRBJ1-6; no reliable D call. CDR1 KGHSH and CDR2 LQKENI come from the germline V gene. Trimming took 2 bases from V and 7 from J, leaving 12 bases between them. The CDR3 runs 15 residues.

About this clone itself: Germline and junction disagree at one end, which may indicate a read error. V and J are TRBV12-3 or TRBV12-4 and TRBJ1-1; no definite D call. This CDR3 has 11 amino acids. The CDR3 is CASRLVTEAFF. CDR3 in DNA: TGTGCCAGCAGGTTAGTCACTGAAGCTTTCTTT.

The chain is built from TRBV7-7 and TRBJ2-4, with a possible D match to TRBD2 (6 bases). Germline CDR1 reads SSHAT; CDR2 reads FNYEAQ (reference sequence). V was pared by 1 base and J by 1 base, with 14 bases between. The CDR3 loop spans 17 amino acids. CDR3 nucleotide sequence: TGTGCCAGCAGCTTAGGGGAGGAGGCTGGGGCCAAAAACATTCAGTACTTC. This translates into CASSLGEEAGAKNIQYF.

The chain couples TRBV6-5 to TRBJ2-5; TRBD2 aligns across 10 bases. Trimming at V came to 7 bases and at J to 4 bases, leaving 6 bases not matched to a gene. CDR1 and CDR2 from the germline V gene are MNHEY and SVGAGI. The CDR3 is made up of 14 amino acids. Written as DNA, the CDR3 is TGTGCCAGCACGAGACTAGCGGGCCTAGAGACCCAGTACTTC. Protein product: CASTRLAGLETQYF.

The V call is TRBV4-2, the J call TRBJ1-3; D remains ambiguous. The CDR3 has 16 residues. Trimming left V 0 bases short and J 4 bases short, with 13 bases between. Germline CDR1 reads LGHNA; CDR2 reads YNFKEQ. The chain's CDR3 is CASSQDPGYLGNTIYF. The CDR3 DNA reads as TGTGCCAGCAGCCAAGATCCTGGCTACTTAGGAAACACCATATATTTT.

The CDR3 spells CASSRSGTPETQYF. The CDR3 DNA sequence: TGTGCCAGCAGCCGTAGCGGGACCCCAGAGACCCAGTACTTC. The rearrangement joins TRBV28 to TRBJ2-5; 8 bases fit TRBD2. The germline V gene has CDR1 MDHEN and CDR2 SYDVKM. This CDR3 has 14 residues. V lost 6 bases to trimming and J lost 4 bases; unmatched junction nucleotides: 7.

The chain couples TRBV3-1 (or the pseudogene TRBV3-2) to TRBJ2-7; 7 positions match TRBD2. The germline V gene encodes CDR1 LGHDT and CDR2 YNNKEL (reference sequence). The CDR3 spans 13 residues. The J segment lost 7 bases and the V segment lost 5 bases, leaving 8 bases of the junction unmatched. DNA of the CDR3: TGTGCCAGCAGCACCCGACTAGCTTCGGAGCAGTACTTC. Residues: CASSTRLASEQYF.

The V and J genes are TRBV7-2 and TRBJ1-1; tentatively, D is TRBD1 (6 bases). The CDR3 runs 17 residues. The V gene lost 2 bases and the J gene lost 2 bases, with 18 bases spanning the gap. In germline, CDR1 is SGHTA, CDR2 FQGNSA. The CDR3 protein is CASSLTTGSNPNTEAFF. The CDR3, as DNA: TGTGCCAGCAGCTTAACCACAGGGTCCAACCCCAACACTGAAGCTTTCTTT.

In its sample, this clone was seen a few times. The chain has TRBV7-9 and TRBJ2-7; D uncertain. The V and J ends lost 1 base and 1 base respectively, with 8 bases between them. The CDR3 covers 14 residues. Looked up from germline, CDR1 is SEHNR and CDR2 is FQNEAQ (reference sequence). The CDR3 nucleotides are TGTGCCAGCAGCTTAGAACCCAGGTCCTACGAGCAGTACTTC. It encodes CASSLEPRSYEQYF.

The V gene is TRBV6-5, the J gene TRBJ2-3; no firm D call. Per germline, CDR1 MNHEY and CDR2 SVGAGI. CDR3 size: 15 residues. V lost 5 bases, J lost 6 bases, and 18 bases lay in between. In DNA, the CDR3 is TGTGCCAGCAGTCATACTTCCCCACGCCGGGATACGCAGTATTTT. Translating it yields CASSHTSPRRDTQYF.

The V and J genes are TRBV7-2 and TRBJ1-3; maybe TRBD1 (6 bases). Trimming left V 0 bases short and J 2 bases short, with 8 bases between. The germline V gene encodes CDR1 SGHTA and CDR2 FQGNSA. This CDR3 has 15 residues. This CDR3 reads CASSLARGAGNTIYF. Here the CDR3 DNA reads TGTGCCAGCAGCTTAGCCAGGGGAGCTGGAAACACCATATATTTT.

The chain carries TRBV28 and TRBJ2-2; 10 bases fit TRBD1. The CDR3 loop spans 16 amino acids. Losses at the gene ends were 4 bases for V and 0 bases for J; bases not matched to a gene: 2. Germline-derived CDR1 and CDR2 are MDHEN and SYDVKM. This CDR3 is CASSWGQGTNTGELFF. The DNA of the CDR3 is TGTGCCAGCAGTTGGGGACAGGGGACGAACACCGGGGAGCTGTTTTTT.

This rearrangement joins TRBV2 to TRBJ2-1; D is possibly TRBD1 or TRBD2 (6 bases each). The CDR3 runs to 14 residues. The V and J ends lost 8 bases and 3 bases respectively, with 14 bases between them. Looked up from germline, CDR1 is SNHLY and CDR2 is FYNNEI. CDR3 bases: TGTGCCAGCTCGACGGGGGCTAACTACAATGAGCAGTTCTTC. Translating it yields CASSTGANYNEQFF.

This sequence joins TRBV6-1 and TRBJ2-3, with D uncertain. The CDR3 consists of 13 residues. Looked up from germline, CDR1 is MNHNS and CDR2 is SASEGT. The V end lost 0 bases, the J end lost 7 bases, and 8 bases lay between the germline ends. The CDR3 DNA is TGTGCCAGCAGTGAAGCGCTAGGATATACGCAGTATTTT. It is translated as CASSEALGYTQYF.

The rearrangement links TRBV7-8 to TRBJ2-5, with a tentative D call TRBD1 (5 bases). V dropped 5 bases and J dropped 5 bases, with 15 bases sitting between them. The CDR3 contains 14 residues. Germline CDR1 reads SGHVS; CDR2 reads FQNEAQ. CDR3: CASSRDSFGETQYF. CDR3 in DNA: TGTGCCAGCAGCCGAGACAGCTTCGGCGAGACCCAGTACTTC.

This clone appeared a single time. The chain combines TRBV21-1 with TRBJ2-4; the table calls TRBD1, which could not be checked here. TRBV21-1 is a known pseudogene. The CDR3 has 18 residues. The CDR3 reads CASSTFAGDNLAKNIQYF. CDR3 sequence (DNA): TGTGCCAGCAGCACTTTTGCCGGGGACAACCTAGCCAAAAACATTCAGTACTTC.

This chain connects TRBV18 to TRBJ2-5, with D hard to call. Trimming took off 4 bases at V and 2 bases at J, with 14 bases between the two ends. In germline, CDR1 is KGHSH, CDR2 LQKENI. The CDR3 extends over 15 amino acids. The CDR3 coding sequence is TGTGCCAGCTCACTGACCCTCGGACGACAAGAGACCCAGTACTTC. Translating it yields CASSLTLGRQETQYF. Complete variable domain (other parts from reference TRBV18 and TRBJ2-5): NAGVMQNPRHLVRRRGQEARLRCSPMKGHSHVYWYRQLPEEGLKFMVYLQKENIIDESGMPKERFSAEFPKEGPSILRIQQVVRGDSAAYFCASSLTLGRQETQYFGPGTRLLVL.

V is TRBV7-9 and J is TRBJ2-2; TRBD2 might be the D (5 bases). This CDR3 is 13 amino acids long. The germline gives CDR1 SEHNR, CDR2 FQNEAQ (reference sequence). Trimming cost V 5 bases and J 6 bases, with 10 bases left between them. The CDR3 DNA is TGTGCCAGCAGCCCAGACTACCCCGGGGAGCTGTTTTTT. This gives the protein CASSPDYPGELFF.

This sequence joins TRBV19 and TRBJ1-5, with D unclear. V shed 2 bases and J shed 2 bases, with 1 base lying between them. Germline values: CDR1 LNHDA, CDR2 SQIVND (reference sequence). This CDR3 region has 12 residues. The chain's CDR3 is CASSIRNQPQHF. In DNA form, the CDR3 reads TGTGCCAGTAGTATACGCAATCAGCCCCAGCATTTT.

A single count supports this clone. This chain links TRBV10-1 with TRBJ2-3, with D perhaps matching TRBD2 (7 bases). Between the trimmed V and J ends, which lost 4 bases and 3 bases, there was a span of 11 bases. This CDR3 contains 14 residues. Germline V CDR1 and CDR2: WNHNN, SYGVQD (reference sequence). The CDR3 DNA follows: TGCGCCAGCAGTGTAGGGGGGGGGACAGATACGCAGTATTTT. The encoded protein is CASSVGGGTDTQYF.